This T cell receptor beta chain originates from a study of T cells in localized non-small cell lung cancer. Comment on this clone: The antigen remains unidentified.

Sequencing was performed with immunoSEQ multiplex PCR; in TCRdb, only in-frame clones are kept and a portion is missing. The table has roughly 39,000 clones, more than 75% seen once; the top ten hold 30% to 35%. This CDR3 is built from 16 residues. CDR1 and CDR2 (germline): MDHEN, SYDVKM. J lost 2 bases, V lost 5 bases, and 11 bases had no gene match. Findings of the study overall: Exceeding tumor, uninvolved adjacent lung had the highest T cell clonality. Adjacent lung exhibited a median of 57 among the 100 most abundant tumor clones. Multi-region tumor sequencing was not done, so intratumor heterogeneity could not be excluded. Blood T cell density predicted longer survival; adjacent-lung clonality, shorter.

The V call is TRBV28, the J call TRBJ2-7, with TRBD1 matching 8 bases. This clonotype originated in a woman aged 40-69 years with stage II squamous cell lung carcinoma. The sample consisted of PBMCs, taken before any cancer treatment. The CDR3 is CASSPMDRAVTYEQYF. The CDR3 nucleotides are TGTGCCAGCAGTCCGATGGACAGGGCAGTGACCTACGAGCAGTACTTC.